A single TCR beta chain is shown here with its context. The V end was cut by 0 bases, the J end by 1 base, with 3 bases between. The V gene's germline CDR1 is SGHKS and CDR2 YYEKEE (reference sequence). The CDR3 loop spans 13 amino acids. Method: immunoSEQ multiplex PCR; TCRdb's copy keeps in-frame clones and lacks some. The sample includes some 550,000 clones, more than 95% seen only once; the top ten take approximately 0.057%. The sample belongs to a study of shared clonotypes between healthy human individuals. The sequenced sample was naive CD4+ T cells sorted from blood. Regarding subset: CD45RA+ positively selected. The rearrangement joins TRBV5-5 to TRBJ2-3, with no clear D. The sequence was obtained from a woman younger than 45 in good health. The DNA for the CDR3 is TGTGCCAGCAGCTTGGTGCGCACAGATACGCAGTATTTT. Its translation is CASSLVRTDTQYF. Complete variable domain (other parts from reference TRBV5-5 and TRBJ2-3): DAGVTQSPTHLIKTRGQQVTLRCSPISGHKSVSWYQQVLGQGPQFIFQYYEKEERGRGNFPDRFSARQFPNYSSELNVNALLLGDSALYLCASSLVRTDTQYFGPGTRLTVL.